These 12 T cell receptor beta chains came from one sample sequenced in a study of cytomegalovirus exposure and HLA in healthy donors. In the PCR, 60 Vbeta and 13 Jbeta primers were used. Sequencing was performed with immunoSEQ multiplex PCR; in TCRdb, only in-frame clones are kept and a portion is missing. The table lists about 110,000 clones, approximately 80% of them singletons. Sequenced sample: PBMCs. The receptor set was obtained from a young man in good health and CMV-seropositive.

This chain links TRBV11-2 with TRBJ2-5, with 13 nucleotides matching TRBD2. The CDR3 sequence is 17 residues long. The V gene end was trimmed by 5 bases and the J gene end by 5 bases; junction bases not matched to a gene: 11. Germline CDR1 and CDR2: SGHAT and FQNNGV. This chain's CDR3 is CASSMGLAGINLETQYF. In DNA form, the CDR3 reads TGTGCCAGCAGCATGGGACTAGCGGGGATTAATTTGGAGACCCAGTACTTC.

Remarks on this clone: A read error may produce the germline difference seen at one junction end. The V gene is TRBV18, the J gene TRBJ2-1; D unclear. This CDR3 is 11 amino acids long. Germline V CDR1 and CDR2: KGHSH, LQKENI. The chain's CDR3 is CATSSHNEQFF. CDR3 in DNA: TGTGCCACCTCAAGCCACAATGAGCAGTTCTTC. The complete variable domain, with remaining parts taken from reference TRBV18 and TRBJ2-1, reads NAGVMQNPRHLVRRRGQEARLRCSPMKGHSHVYWYRQLPEEGLKFMVYLQKENIIDESGMPKERFSAEFPKEGPSILRIQQVVRGDSAAYFCATSSHNEQFFGPGTRLTVL.

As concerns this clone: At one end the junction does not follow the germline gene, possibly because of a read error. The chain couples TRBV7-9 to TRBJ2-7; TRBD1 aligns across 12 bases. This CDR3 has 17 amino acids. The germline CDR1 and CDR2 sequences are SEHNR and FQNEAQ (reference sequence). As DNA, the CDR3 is TGTTCCAGCAGCTCAGGGACAGGGGGCGGAAAGACCTACGAGCAGTACTTC. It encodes CSSSSGTGGGKTYEQYF.

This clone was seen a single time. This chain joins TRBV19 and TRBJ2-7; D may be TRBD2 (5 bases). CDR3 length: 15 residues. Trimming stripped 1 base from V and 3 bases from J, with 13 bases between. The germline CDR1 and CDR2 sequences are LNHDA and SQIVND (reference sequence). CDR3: CASSIGAGLFYEQYF. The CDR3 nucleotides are TGTGCCAGTAGTATAGGGGCAGGACTCTTCTACGAGCAGTACTTC.

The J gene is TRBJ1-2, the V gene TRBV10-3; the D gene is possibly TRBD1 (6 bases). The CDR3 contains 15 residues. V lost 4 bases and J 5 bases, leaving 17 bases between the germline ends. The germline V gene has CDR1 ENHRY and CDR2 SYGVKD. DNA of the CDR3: TGTGCCATCAGTGTTACAGGGACGTTTTTTTATGGCTACACCTTC. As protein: CAISVTGTFFYGYTF.

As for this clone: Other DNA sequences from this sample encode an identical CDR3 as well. CDR3 sequence: CASGPRSGDEQFF. The CDR3 DNA follows: TGTGCCAGCGGACCTCGTTCGGGGGACGAGCAGTTCTTC. J is TRBJ2-1 and V is TRBV7-3; the D gene is possibly TRBD2 (6 bases). Trimming left V 8 bases short and J 10 bases short, with 18 bases between. CDR1 and CDR2 from the germline V gene are SGHTA and FQGTGA. This CDR3 spans 13 amino acids.

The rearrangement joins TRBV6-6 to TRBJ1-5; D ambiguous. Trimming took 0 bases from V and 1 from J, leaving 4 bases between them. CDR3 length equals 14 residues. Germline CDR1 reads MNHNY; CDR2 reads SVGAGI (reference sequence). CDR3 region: CASSYSGSNQPQHF. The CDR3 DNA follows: TGTGCCAGCAGTTACTCTGGCAGCAATCAGCCCCAGCATTTT.

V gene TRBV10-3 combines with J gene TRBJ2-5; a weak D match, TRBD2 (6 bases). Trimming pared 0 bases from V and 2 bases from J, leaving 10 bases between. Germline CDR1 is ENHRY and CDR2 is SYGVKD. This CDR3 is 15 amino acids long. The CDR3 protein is CAISESQGGQETQYF. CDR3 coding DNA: TGTGCCATCAGTGAGTCGCAGGGAGGACAAGAGACCCAGTACTTC.

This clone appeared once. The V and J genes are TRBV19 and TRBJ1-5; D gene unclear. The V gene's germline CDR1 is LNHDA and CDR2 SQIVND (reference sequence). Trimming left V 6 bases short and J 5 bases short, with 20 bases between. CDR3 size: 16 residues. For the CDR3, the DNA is TGTGCCAGTAGGGAGGGAGCACAGCAATACCATCAGCCCCAGCATTTT. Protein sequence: CASREGAQQYHQPQHF.

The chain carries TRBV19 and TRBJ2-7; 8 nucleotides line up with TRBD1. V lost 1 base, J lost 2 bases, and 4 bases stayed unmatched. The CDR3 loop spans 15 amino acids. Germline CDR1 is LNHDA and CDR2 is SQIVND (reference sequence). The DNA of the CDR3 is TGTGCCAGTAGTATAGGGACAGGGATTCCCTACGAGCAGTACTTC. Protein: CASSIGTGIPYEQYF.

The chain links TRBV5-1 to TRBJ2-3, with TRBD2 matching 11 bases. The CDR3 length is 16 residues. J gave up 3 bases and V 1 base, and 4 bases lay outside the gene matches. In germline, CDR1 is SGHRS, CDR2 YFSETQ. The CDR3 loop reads CASSLSLAGGTDTQYF. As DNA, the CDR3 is TGCGCCAGCAGCTTGTCGCTAGCGGGGGGAACAGATACGCAGTATTTT.

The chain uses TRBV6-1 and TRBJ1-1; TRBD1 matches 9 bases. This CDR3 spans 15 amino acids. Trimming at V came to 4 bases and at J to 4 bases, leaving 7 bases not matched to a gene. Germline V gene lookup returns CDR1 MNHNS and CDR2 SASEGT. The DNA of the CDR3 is TGTGCCAGCAGTGTCGGACAGGGGTTCCGCACTGAAGCTTTCTTT. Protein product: CASSVGQGFRTEAFF.